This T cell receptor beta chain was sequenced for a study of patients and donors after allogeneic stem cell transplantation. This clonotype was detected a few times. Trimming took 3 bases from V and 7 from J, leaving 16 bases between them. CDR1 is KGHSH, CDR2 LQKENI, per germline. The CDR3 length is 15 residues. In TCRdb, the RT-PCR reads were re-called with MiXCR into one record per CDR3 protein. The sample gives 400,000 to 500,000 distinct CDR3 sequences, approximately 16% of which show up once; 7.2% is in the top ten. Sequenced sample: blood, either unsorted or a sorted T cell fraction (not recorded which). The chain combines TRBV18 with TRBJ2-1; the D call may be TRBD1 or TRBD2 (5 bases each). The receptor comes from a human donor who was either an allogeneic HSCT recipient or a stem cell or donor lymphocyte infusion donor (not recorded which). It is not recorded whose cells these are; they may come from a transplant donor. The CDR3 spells CASSPGRGLGNEQFF. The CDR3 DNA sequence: TGTGCCAGCTCACCGGGACGAGGACTCGGAAATGAGCAGTTCTTC. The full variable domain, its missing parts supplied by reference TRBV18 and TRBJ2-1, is NAGVMQNPRHLVRRRGQEARLRCSPMKGHSHVYWYRQLPEEGLKFMVYLQKENIIDESGMPKERFSAEFPKEGPSILRIQQVVRGDSAAYFCASSPGRGLGNEQFFGPGTRLTVL.